These 8 T cell receptor beta chains were sequenced from one sample in a study of blood T cell repertoires in COVID-19. Assay used: immunoSEQ multiplex PCR; TCRdb lists only in-frame clones, some missing. Here the sample spans some 38,000 clones, 90% being singletons. Sequenced: peripheral blood. These receptor sequences come from a man in his fifties or sixties with active or convalescent COVID-19.

V is TRBV6-5 and J is TRBJ2-1; 10 bases line up with TRBD1. The CDR3 runs to 15 residues. The germline V gene encodes CDR1 MNHEY and CDR2 SVGAGI. Germline trimming cut 8 bases from V and 8 bases from J; bases unmatched to any gene: 12. The CDR3 reads CASASGTGEVDEQFF. The CDR3 DNA reads as TGTGCCAGCGCCTCCGGGACAGGGGAGGTGGATGAGCAGTTCTTC.

V gene TRBV18 combines with J gene TRBJ2-2; 9 bases map to TRBD1. Per the germline V gene, CDR1 is KGHSH and CDR2 is LQKENI. V shed 5 bases and J 4 bases; nucleotides not matched to a gene: 8. The CDR3 sequence is 16 residues long. The CDR3 coding sequence is TGTGCCAGCTCAACACAGGGGGCGCGGGTCACCGGGGAGCTGTTTTTT. As protein: CASSTQGARVTGELFF.

The V call is TRBV6-2 or TRBV6-3, the J call TRBJ1-1, with 9 bases that match TRBD1. There are 16 residues in the CDR3. The germline V gene has CDR1 MNHEY and CDR2 SVGEGT. The V and J ends lost 5 bases and 0 bases, in that order; junction bases with no gene match: 7. The CDR3 region is CASSARDRAMNTEAFF. CDR3 DNA: TGTGCCAGCAGTGCCCGGGACAGGGCTATGAACACTGAAGCTTTCTTT.

The chain joins TRBV5-1 to TRBJ1-1, with D perhaps TRBD1 (6 bases). In germline, CDR1 is SGHRS, CDR2 YFSETQ. The CDR3 is made up of 16 amino acids. The ends were cut back, 4 bases at V and 0 bases at J, with 16 bases in the middle. The CDR3 loop is CASSIGGAGMNTEAFF. For the CDR3, the DNA is TGCGCCAGCAGCATCGGGGGGGCCGGAATGAACACTGAAGCTTTCTTT.

The V call is TRBV5-1, the J call TRBJ2-7, with TRBD2 identical over 7 bases. The CDR3 has 16 amino acids. Germline assignment: CDR1 SGHRS and CDR2 YFSETQ. V was pared by 4 bases and J by 3 bases, with 13 bases of the junction left unmatched. CDR3 sequence: CASSGGRDGRIYEQYF. The CDR3 coding sequence is TGCGCCAGCAGCGGTGGGAGGGACGGCCGTATCTACGAGCAGTACTTC. The variable domain in full, completed from reference TRBV5-1 and TRBJ2-7, reads KAGVTQTPRYLIKTRGQQVTLSCSPISGHRSVSWYQQTPGQGLQFLFEYFSETQRNKGNFPGRFSGRQFSNSRSEMNVSTLELGDSALYLCASSGGRDGRIYEQYFGPGTRLTVT.

The gene calls are TRBV11-3 and TRBJ2-5; TRBD1 matches at 8 bases. The CDR3 contains 15 residues. CDR1 and CDR2 from the germline V gene are SGHNT and YENEEA. V lost 2 bases, J lost 5 bases, and 7 bases stayed unmatched. CDR3 residues: CASSLYGTGSETQYF. DNA of the CDR3: TGTGCCAGCAGCTTATATGGGACAGGAAGTGAGACCCAGTACTTC.

The chain carries TRBV7-8 and TRBJ1-5, with no clear D. The germline V and J ends were trimmed by 5 bases and 0 bases, with 8 bases remaining between them. The germline V gene has CDR1 SGHVS and CDR2 FQNEAQ. The CDR3 sequence is 14 residues long. CDR3 residues: CASSPLGSNQPQHF. The DNA of the CDR3 is TGTGCCAGCAGCCCACTTGGTAGCAATCAGCCCCAGCATTTT.

The chain combines TRBV9 with TRBJ1-2; 7 bases fit TRBD1. This CDR3 has 14 residues. Per germline, CDR1 SGDLS and CDR2 YYNGEE. V trimming: 6 bases; J trimming: 3 bases; junction bases outside the gene matches: 8. The CDR3 protein is CASTRDRADYGYTF. CDR3 nucleotide sequence: TGTGCCAGCACCAGAGACAGGGCAGACTATGGCTACACCTTC. Full variable domain (rest looked up from reference TRBV9 and TRBJ1-2): DSGVTQTPKHLITATGQRVTLRCSPRSGDLSVYWYQQSLDQGLQFLIQYYNGEERAKGNILERFSAQQFPDLHSELNLSSLELGDSALYFCASTRDRADYGYTFGSGTRLTVV.